The clone carrying this T cell receptor (beta chain) showed up just a few times. The data are from a study of T cells in Graves' hyperthyroidism and ophthalmopathy. CDR1 SNHLY and CDR2 FYNNEI come from the germline V gene. CDR3 length: 14 residues. Trimming took 6 bases from V and 4 from J, leaving 15 bases between them. The investigators amplified TCR beta CDR3 regions from RNA transcripts. Initially, a first-round RT-PCR of the TCR CDR3 employed the HTBI primer set. Each CDR3 protein gets one entry after TCRdb re-called the multiplex PCR reads with MiXCR. The table has hundreds of thousands of distinct CDR3 sequences, 46% seen once; the top ten hold just over 8%.

The receptor's source is a woman under 30 with Graves' hyperthyroidism. The rearrangement uses TRBV2 and TRBJ1-1, with a tentative D call TRBD1 (5 bases). The sequenced sample was peripheral blood or thyroid tissue (not recorded which). CDR3 DNA: TGTGCCAGCAGCCCCAGGGCCTTGACCACTGAAGCTTTCTTT. This translates into CASSPRALTTEAFF.